The clone carrying this T cell receptor beta chain has a single count. Antigen unknown. This specimen comes from a study of cytomegalovirus exposure and HLA in healthy donors. Across the whole study: In a previous analysis, 117 million unique TCR beta sequences were found from 150 million to 200 million T cells.

With 1 base removed from V and 1 base from J, the gap between germline ends came to 8 bases. Germline V gene data show CDR1 as LGHNA and CDR2 as YSLEER. This CDR3 contains 15 residues. General study points: Reported results showed that the classifier diagnosed cytomegalovirus status with high specificity and sensitivity. Being productive about 90% or about 30% of the time was typical of most TCR beta V segments in an earlier analysis.

The PCR ran on 60 Vbeta and 13 Jbeta primers. This table comes from immunoSEQ multiplex PCR, and its TCRdb copy is limited to in-frame clones, with some not included. The top ten hold 1.8% of the sample, which has hundreds of thousands of clones, 75% to 80% seen once. This clonotype originated in a male donor in good health and CMV-seronegative. This rearrangement joins TRBV4-3 to TRBJ1-5; D ambiguous. Sequenced material: PBMCs. The CDR3 region has the DNA TGCGCCAGCAGCCAAGGGGCTCTCAGCAATCAGCCCCAGCATTTT. Translation gives CASSQGALSNQPQHF.